The 2 T cell receptor beta chains in this list originate from one sample, sequenced in a study of beta chain features in type 1 diabetes. What was sequenced were expressed TCRB transcripts, since all of the isolated RNA had been reverse transcribed. Method: immunoSEQ multiplex PCR; TCRdb's copy keeps in-frame clones and lacks some. This sample has around 170,000 clones, with just over 9% found just once. Specimen: central memory CD4+ T cells from blood. The receptors were gathered from a woman aged 18-29 years in good health.

This chain uses TRBV5-1 with TRBJ1-1; no definite D call. Germline V gene sequence: CDR1 SGHRS, CDR2 YFSETQ. The CDR3 contains 14 residues. V was clipped by 1 base and J by 0 bases, with 7 bases between them. The CDR3 nucleotides read TGCGCCAGCAGCTTGTTCACTCTGAACACTGAAGCTTTCTTT. This sequence encodes CASSLFTLNTEAFF.

A few counts support this clone. The genes are TRBV19 and TRBJ2-7; 10 bases fit TRBD2. The junction had 2 bases not matched to a gene; V was cut back by 3 bases and J by 0 bases. The CDR3 contains 15 residues. Germline V gene lookup returns CDR1 LNHDA and CDR2 SQIVND (reference sequence). CDR3 residues: CASSIGTSVSYEQYF. The DNA of the CDR3 is TGTGCCAGTAGTATCGGGACTAGCGTCTCCTACGAGCAGTACTTC.